The next 8 T cell receptor beta chains were all read from a single sample in a study of CD8 T cells in Susac syndrome. Random hexamers were used to reverse transcribe 0.5 to 1 ug of RNA. TCRdb used MiXCR to reprocess the immunoSEQ multiplex PCR reads, holding one entry per CDR3 protein. Here the sample spans 150,000 to 200,000 distinct CDR3 sequences, 75% to 95% being singletons. Sequencing was carried out using CD4+ T cells from PBMCs. These TCRs come from a human donor with Susac syndrome.

V is TRBV19 and J is TRBJ2-5; D is ambiguous. CDR3 size: 14 residues. The V and J ends lost 3 bases and 9 bases respectively, with 17 bases between them. The germline V gene encodes CDR1 LNHDA and CDR2 SQIVND (reference sequence). The CDR3 sequence is CASSIQESHGAQYF. DNA for the CDR3: TGTGCCAGTAGTATTCAGGAGAGCCATGGGGCCCAGTACTTC.

The chain joins TRBV6-1 to TRBJ2-7; D possibly corresponds to TRBD2 (7 bases). This CDR3 spans 14 amino acids. Trimming took off 4 bases at V and 4 bases at J, with 14 bases between the two ends. Germline CDR1 MNHNS, CDR2 SASEGT. The chain's CDR3 is CASSVLGGGYEQYF. For the CDR3, the DNA is TGTGCCAGCAGTGTATTAGGGGGGGGATACGAGCAGTACTTC.

This chain links TRBV5-1 with TRBJ1-3, with D unclear. Germline V gives CDR1 SGHRS, CDR2 YFSETQ. Trimming removed 1 base from V and 3 bases from J, with 8 bases in between. The CDR3 extends over 14 amino acids. The CDR3 DNA reads TGCGCCAGCAGCTTGAGTCCATTTGGAAACACCATATATTTT. Protein: CASSLSPFGNTIYF.

This clonotype was found once. The CDR3 coding sequence is TGTGCCAGCTTTACCAGGGTTCCCCCAGATACGCAGTATTTT. Its protein product is CASFTRVPPDTQYF. The rearrangement joins TRBV7-8 to TRBJ2-3; D possibly corresponds to TRBD1 (5 bases). Trimming removed 8 bases at V and 4 bases at J, with 16 bases between. The CDR3 covers 14 residues. Germline assignment: CDR1 SGHVS and CDR2 FQNEAQ.

The CDR3 DNA reads TGTGCCAGCAGAAGACAGGGTGAGACAGATACGCAGTATTTT. It yields the protein CASRRQGETDTQYF. The rearrangement joins TRBV12-3 or TRBV12-4 to TRBJ2-3; 7 bases are shared with TRBD1. This CDR3 region has 14 residues. Trimming at V came to 6 bases and at J to 3 bases, leaving 6 bases not matched to a gene.

This chain links TRBV7-2 with TRBJ1-6; the match to TRBD1 covers 7 bases. V was pared by 4 bases and J by 8 bases, with 8 bases of the junction left unmatched. CDR3 length equals 15 residues. Germline CDR1 SGHTA, CDR2 FQGNSA. The CDR3 coding sequence is TGTGCCAGCAGCTCGACAGGGCTTAGTTATTCACCCCTCCACTTT. Translated, it gives CASSSTGLSYSPLHF.

The chain links TRBV7-9 to TRBJ2-7, with unresolved D. CDR1 is SEHNR and CDR2 is FQNEAQ in the germline V gene (reference sequence). The CDR3 runs to 14 residues. V was cut by 3 bases and J by 4 bases, with 13 bases left in between. CDR3 region: CASSFLVSGYEQYF. The CDR3 DNA reads as TGTGCCAGCAGCTTTCTGGTCAGTGGATACGAGCAGTACTTC.

The V gene is TRBV7-8, the J gene TRBJ1-5; 9 bases are a match to TRBD1. The J segment lost 5 bases and the V segment lost 1 base, leaving 18 bases of the junction unmatched. This CDR3 has 20 amino acids. Germline CDR1 reads SGHVS; CDR2 reads FQNEAQ. The CDR3 nucleotides are TGTGCCAGCAGCTTAGGACGGTTGCGGTGGGGACAGGGCGGCGATCAGCCCCAGCATTTT. Its translation: CASSLGRLRWGQGGDQPQHF.